Listed here is a single T cell receptor beta chain. What it binds is unknown. CDR1 is SGDLS, CDR2 YYNGEE, per germline. The V and J ends lost 0 bases and 2 bases, in that order; junction bases with no gene match: 4. The CDR3 sequence is 15 residues long. The data were produced by immunoSEQ multiplex PCR, yet TCRdb's version contains in-frame clones alone and is incomplete. This table holds approximately 99,000 clones, approximately 89% found once. This entry belongs to a study of OX40 agonist ivuxolimab in advanced cancers. Study context: The dose-escalation cohort had hepatocellular carcinoma, melanoma, renal cell or head and neck cancer. Points from the study as a whole: In CD8+ T cells, expanded clones were on average more numerous than in CD4+. Partial responders at 0.1-3.0 mg/kg showed near-lowest clonal expansion.

This clonotype was obtained from an adult with an advanced solid tumor such as melanoma, head and neck, liver or kidney cancer. The rearrangement links TRBV9 to TRBJ1-1, with TRBD1 matching over 7 bases. The sample in question was CD4+ or CD8+ T cells sorted from blood, obtained in a trial of the OX40 agonist ivuxolimab. The CDR3: CASSVAQGDNTEAFF. CDR3 DNA sequence: TGTGCCAGCAGCGTAGCGCAGGGGGACAACACTGAAGCTTTCTTT.